This T cell receptor (beta chain) appears in the sequencing data of a study of shared clonotypes between healthy human individuals. Study conclusions and caveats: Larger richness was generally estimated for naive than memory subsets. A handful of donors held about 5.1% of naive CD4 clonotypes in common.

The CDR3 has 13 residues. V gave up 9 bases and J gave up 4 bases; unmatched junction bases: 5. Looked up from germline, CDR1 is MNHNS and CDR2 is SASEGT. Worth noting for this clone: Its antigen is not identified.

The authors split each subset's genomic DNA evenly across several immunoSEQ plates. The method was immunoSEQ multiplex PCR; TCRdb's version includes in-frame clones alone and lacks a portion of them. The repertoire holds about 2.1 million clones, with 85% to 95% as singletons. CD8 cells regarded as naive lacked CD45RO, were positively chosen for CCR7, and omitted terminally differentiated effector memory CD45RA+ cells. The V gene is TRBV6-1, the J gene TRBJ2-1, with 8 nucleotides matching TRBD2. This receptor was obtained from a man younger than 35 in good health. Some clones in this sample may be carry-over from other donors' samples. Sequenced sample: naive CD8+ T cells from PBMCs. Here the CDR3 DNA reads TGTGCCAGATACGGGAGGGAATACAATGAGCAGTTCTTC. This translates into CARYGREYNEQFF.